The clone carrying this TCR beta chain was detected ten times or more. This specimen belongs to a study of molecular identifiers for immune sequencing clone quantification. CDR1 and CDR2 from the germline V gene are GTSNPN and SVGIG (reference sequence). The V gene end was trimmed by 1 base and the J gene end by 4 bases; junction bases not matched to a gene: 12. The CDR3 loop spans 16 amino acids. As previously described, bulk TCR libraries were made using listed TCR primers. A single record per CDR3 protein comes from TCRdb applying MiXCR to the PCR reads. The repertoire consists of hundreds of thousands of distinct CDR3 sequences, with roughly 27% occurring once and the leading ten covering about 0.81%.

The source material was naive CD8+ T cells from blood, with Jurkat cell RNA spiked in. The subset was: FACS-sorted CD8+CD4-CCR7+CD45RA+ naive T cells. This chain joins TRBV30 and TRBJ2-7; 8 bases agree with TRBD1. The receptor comes from a human donor in good health. Some libraries in this study had Jurkat cell RNA spiked in. The CDR3 here is CAWSGRQGLGGYEQYF. In DNA form, the CDR3 reads TGTGCCTGGAGTGGACGACAGGGGCTAGGGGGTTACGAGCAGTACTTC.